This entry describes one TCR beta chain. Antigen unknown. The V gene lost 4 bases and the J gene lost 5 bases, with 17 bases spanning the gap. This CDR3 contains 15 residues. CDR1 is SGHDT, CDR2 YYEEEE, per germline. Only in-frame clones appear in the TCRdb table, and some are missing; sequencing was by immunoSEQ multiplex PCR. This table has more than 15,000 clones, approximately 71% appearing once. The record originates from a study of cytotoxic CD8 clonotypes in ibrutinib-treated CLL. Study summary: Response samples were taken after a median roughly twelve months of treatment, range 6 to 36. Study outcomes and limitations: Sustained-remission patients were sampled at different times than progressing patients were.

The chain couples TRBV5-6 to TRBJ2-3, with unresolved D. The TCR was taken from a human donor with chronic lymphocytic leukemia. Here the sequenced sample was PBMCs, taken before ibrutinib treatment. The chain's CDR3 is CASSPRQGQVDTQYF. Written as DNA, the CDR3 is TGTGCCAGCAGCCCCCGACAAGGCCAGGTAGATACGCAGTATTTT. Full variable domain (missing parts from reference TRBV5-6 and TRBJ2-3): DAGVTQSPTHLIKTRGQQVTLRCSPKSGHDTVSWYQQALGQGPQFIFQYYEEEERQRGNFPDRFSGHQFPNYSSELNVNALLLGDSALYLCASSPRQGQVDTQYFGPGTRLTVL.